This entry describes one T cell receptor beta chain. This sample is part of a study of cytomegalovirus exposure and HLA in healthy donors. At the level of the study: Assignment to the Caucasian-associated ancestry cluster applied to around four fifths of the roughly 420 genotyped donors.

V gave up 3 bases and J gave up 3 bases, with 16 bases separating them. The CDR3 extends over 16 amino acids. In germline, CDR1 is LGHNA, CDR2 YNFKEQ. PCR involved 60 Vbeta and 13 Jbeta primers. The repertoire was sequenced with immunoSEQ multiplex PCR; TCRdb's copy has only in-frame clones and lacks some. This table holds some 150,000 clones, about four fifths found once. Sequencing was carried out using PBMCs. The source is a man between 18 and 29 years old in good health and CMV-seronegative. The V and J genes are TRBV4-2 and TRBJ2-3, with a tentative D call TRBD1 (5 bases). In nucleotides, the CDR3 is TGTGCCAGCAGCCAGCGCAGGGCGGACGGAACAGATACGCAGTATTTT. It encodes CASSQRRADGTDTQYF.